Sequencing of this TCR beta chain was carried out in a study of Ad26.COV2.S vaccination and SARS-CoV-2 variants. Overall study: The trial was COV1001 and the donor's arm was Ad26.COV2.S.

Clones were read by immunoSEQ multiplex PCR, and TCRdb kept only the in-frame ones, dropping some. The sample has about 420,000 clones, 70% to 90% seen once. Treatment in this sample: over 15 received Ad26.COV2.S at low or high dose, single or two shots; several received placebo; per-sample allocation not given. All samples were drawn on day 63, counting from the first vaccine or placebo injection. Vaccination employed an Ad26 vector expressing the Wuhan-strain SARS-CoV-2 spike. This CDR3 comprises 18 residues. Germline values: CDR1 MDHEN, CDR2 SYDVKM. With V trimmed by 5 bases and J by 2 bases, 15 bases remained unmatched.

The TCR originated in a person between 18 and 65 years old who received the Ad26.COV2.S COVID-19 vaccine or a placebo. The source was peripheral blood, collected in a trial of Ad26.COV2.S vaccine versus placebo. The chain joins TRBV28 to TRBJ2-3, with 8 bases matching TRBD1. The CDR3 loop is CASSTRTGYGSPTDTQYF. CDR3 nucleotide sequence: TGTGCCAGCAGTACCCGGACAGGGTACGGCTCCCCCACAGATACGCAGTATTTT.